Sequencing of this TCR beta chain was carried out in a study of blood T cell repertoires in COVID-19. The protocol was immunoSEQ multiplex PCR, while the TCRdb copy is restricted to in-frame clones and leaves out a portion. Of about 200,000 clones listed, 80% to 90% were seen once; the top ten hold approximately 10%. CDR3 length: 15 amino acids. J lost 2 bases, V lost 6 bases, and 5 bases had no gene match. Germline V lookup: CDR1 MDHEN, CDR2 SYDVKM. Sequencing was carried out using PBMCs or T cells enriched from blood (not recorded which). This TCR was sampled from a man in his forties or fifties who had recovered from COVID-19. The chain has TRBV28 and TRBJ2-3, with 10 bases lining up with TRBD2. CDR3 loop: CASSTLAGYTDTQYF. The CDR3 nucleotides read TGTGCCAGCAGCACACTAGCGGGATACACAGATACGCAGTATTTT.